The present T cell receptor beta chain was sequenced within a study of radiotherapy plus CTLA-4 blockade in lung cancer. Study-wide results and caveats: According to reports, early shifts in blood T cell clones, alongside interferon-beta, forecast response most accurately.

The method was immunoSEQ multiplex PCR; TCRdb's version includes in-frame clones alone and lacks a portion of them. The sample holds tens of thousands of clones, about three quarters seen once. Details on this clone: Its antigen is unidentified.

The CDR3 covers 12 residues. CDR1 and CDR2 from the germline V gene are SGHNT and YYREEE (reference sequence). Trimming removed 5 bases at V and 10 bases at J, with 13 bases between. CTLA-4 blockade with ipilimumab, together with focal radiation, was given to patients with chemo-refractory metastatic non-small-cell lung cancer. This sequence was found in a human donor with non-small cell lung cancer whose response to radiotherapy plus ipilimumab could not be evaluated. The J gene is TRBJ2-1, the V gene TRBV5-4, with D maybe TRBD1 (5 bases). This material consisted of peripheral blood, taken from a patient treated with radiotherapy plus ipilimumab. CDR3 sequence (DNA): TGTGCCAGCAGGCCCCAGGGCGGCGAGCAGTTCTTC. It yields the protein CASRPQGGEQFF.